This T cell receptor (beta chain) stems from a study of cytomegalovirus exposure and HLA in healthy donors. The PCR ran on 60 Vbeta and 13 Jbeta primers. Using immunoSEQ multiplex PCR, the repertoire was profiled, and TCRdb retains in-frame clones only, with some absent. The table shows around 65,000 clones, with 70% to 80% occurring only once. Sample: PBMCs. The sequence was obtained from a girl between 10 and 17 years old in good health and CMV-seropositive.

The CDR3 reads CASRRTSGGPDTQYF. CDR3 DNA sequence: TGTGCCAGCAGGAGGACTAGCGGGGGGCCAGATACGCAGTATTTT. The genes are TRBV2 and TRBJ2-3, with 14 bases fitting TRBD2. The germline CDR1 and CDR2 sequences are SNHLY and FYNNEI. Trimming cost V 6 bases and J 4 bases; bases outside gene matches: 3. The CDR3 runs 15 residues.